The 23 T cell receptor beta chains below come from one sample, sequenced in a study of cytomegalovirus exposure and HLA in healthy donors. TCRdb's table, derived via immunoSEQ multiplex PCR, lists solely in-frame clones and lacks some. The sample has some 66,000 clones, around 97% seen once. The specimen was PBMCs. Receptor source: a woman aged 18 to 35 in good health and CMV-seropositive.

The genes are TRBV6-1 and TRBJ1-5, with 7 bases lining up with TRBD1. This CDR3 spans 15 amino acids. In germline, CDR1 is MNHNS, CDR2 SASEGT. The ends lost 7 bases at V and 4 bases at J; junction bases unmatched: 10. The CDR3 spells CASKPTTGVNQPQHF. The CDR3 DNA reads TGTGCCAGCAAACCCACTACAGGGGTTAATCAGCCCCAGCATTTT.

The V call is TRBV27, the J call TRBJ2-1; 9 bases are shared with TRBD2. CDR1 and CDR2 from the germline V gene are MNHEY and SMNVEV (reference sequence). V was pared by 5 bases and J by 5 bases, with 4 bases of the junction left unmatched. The CDR3 contains 14 residues. CDR3 sequence: CASSASGNHNEQFF. Written as DNA, the CDR3 is TGTGCCAGCAGTGCTAGCGGGAACCACAATGAGCAGTTCTTC.

This clone was seen just once. The V gene is TRBV30, the J gene TRBJ1-2; D gene unclear. V lost 0 bases to trimming and J lost 2 bases, with 7 bases between them. This CDR3 has 13 residues. Germline V gene sequence: CDR1 GTSNPN, CDR2 SVGIG (reference sequence). The CDR3 DNA is TGTGCCTGGAGTGTAGGCAGGAACTATGGCTACACCTTC. This encodes CAWSVGRNYGYTF.

The chain carries TRBV7-9 and TRBJ2-1; 9 bases align to TRBD2. Germline V gene lookup returns CDR1 SEHNR and CDR2 FQNEAQ (reference sequence). Trimming removed 5 bases from V and 14 bases from J; junction bases left unmatched: 7. This CDR3 region has 12 residues. The CDR3 region is CASSPASGIEFF. The CDR3 nucleotides read TGTGCCAGCAGCCCCGCTAGCGGGATAGAGTTCTTC.

The chain links TRBV28 to TRBJ2-2, with a tentative D call TRBD1 (5 bases). The CDR3 is made up of 20 amino acids. CDR1 and CDR2 (germline): MDHEN, SYDVKM. Trimming cost V 11 bases and J 7 bases, with 38 bases left between them. The CDR3 reads CASHLSYLVRDGNRGGELFF. The CDR3 region has the DNA TGTGCCTCCCATTTAAGCTACCTAGTCAGGGATGGTAATCGTGGCGGGGAGCTGTTTTTT.

Here the CDR3 DNA reads TGTGCCAGCAGTTTACGGAGTCTAGCGATCGACGAGCAGTACTTC. Encoded protein: CASSLRSLAIDEQYF. The V call is TRBV27, the J call TRBJ2-7, with TRBD2 as a possible D gene (6 bases). Per the germline V gene, CDR1 is MNHEY and CDR2 is SMNVEV (reference sequence). V shed 2 bases and J shed 5 bases, with 16 bases lying between them. The CDR3 is 15 residues long.

The chain links TRBV6-1 to TRBJ2-5; 8 bases are a match to TRBD1. V was clipped by 6 bases and J by 5 bases; unmatched bases: 8. Germline lookup yields CDR1 MNHNS and CDR2 SASEGT. This CDR3 spans 14 amino acids. The CDR3 protein is CASRKDRAAETQYF. CDR3 coding DNA: TGTGCCAGCAGAAAGGACAGGGCGGCGGAGACCCAGTACTTC.

The chain uses TRBV19 and TRBJ2-7; 7 nucleotides agree with TRBD1. V lost 7 bases to trimming and J lost 0 bases; unmatched junction nucleotides: 9. The CDR3 covers 15 residues. Germline V gives CDR1 LNHDA, CDR2 SQIVND (reference sequence). DNA of the CDR3: TGTGCCAGTAAGGCGGGCAGGGGGAGCTCCTACGAGCAGTACTTC. This codes for CASKAGRGSSYEQYF.

This rearrangement joins TRBV4-2 to TRBJ2-3; D gene uncertain. The germline V gene has CDR1 LGHNA and CDR2 YNFKEQ. With 0 bases removed from V and 0 bases from J, the gap between germline ends came to 4 bases. This CDR3 is 14 amino acids long. The DNA of the CDR3 is TGTGCCAGCAGCCAAGATTCGAGCACAGATACGCAGTATTTT. Encoded protein: CASSQDSSTDTQYF.

In DNA, the CDR3 is TGTGCCATCAGTGGGACCGGGACAGGGGAAGGTGGCTACACCTTC. It encodes CAISGTGTGEGGYTF. V usage is TRBV10-3 and J usage is TRBJ1-2, with 10 bases aligning to TRBD1. Germline trimming cut 4 bases from V and 7 bases from J; bases unmatched to any gene: 9. The CDR3 is 15 amino acids. Germline V gene lookup returns CDR1 ENHRY and CDR2 SYGVKD.

The chain couples TRBV15 to TRBJ2-7; 10 nucleotides line up with TRBD1. The trim removed 5 bases at V and 6 bases at J, leaving 7 bases unmatched. The germline V gene has CDR1 LNHNV and CDR2 YYDKDF (reference sequence). There are 14 residues in the CDR3. The CDR3 here is CATSDRDRGGEQYF. CDR3 nucleotides: TGTGCCACCAGCGACCGGGACAGGGGAGGCGAGCAGTACTTC.

The V gene is TRBV2, the J gene TRBJ1-3, with D tentatively TRBD1 (6 bases). The CDR3 is 15 amino acids. V was pared by 9 bases and J by 0 bases, with 15 bases between. Germline CDR1 is SNHLY and CDR2 is FYNNEI. CDR3 region: CASSRDTFSGNTIYF. The CDR3 bases are TGTGCCAGTTCCCGGGACACTTTCTCTGGAAACACCATATATTTT. Filled out from reference TRBV2 and TRBJ1-3, the complete variable domain reads EPEVTQTPSHQVTQMGQEVILRCVPISNHLYFYWYRQILGQKVEFLVSFYNNEISEKSEIFDDQFSVERPDGSNFTLKIRSTKLEDSAMYFCASSRDTFSGNTIYFGEGSWLTVV.

The chain is built from TRBV6-5 and TRBJ2-7, with 7 bases that match TRBD1. CDR1 is MNHEY, CDR2 SVGAGI, per germline. Trimming removed 5 bases from V and 1 base from J; junction bases left unmatched: 8. This CDR3 contains 15 residues. CDR3 amino acids: CASSITGTESYEQYF. CDR3 in DNA: TGTGCCAGCAGTATCACCGGGACAGAGTCCTACGAGCAGTACTTC.

The V call is TRBV4-1, the J call TRBJ1-4; 8 nucleotides line up with TRBD1. Losses at the gene ends were 0 bases for V and 3 bases for J; bases not matched to a gene: 3. The CDR3 is made up of 16 amino acids. The V gene's germline CDR1 is MGHRA and CDR2 YSYEKL. In DNA, the CDR3 is TGCGCCAGCAGCCAAGAAGGGACAGGCCCTAATGAAAAACTGTTTTTT. Translated: CASSQEGTGPNEKLFF.

This chain uses TRBV19 with TRBJ2-3, with TRBD2 as a possible D gene (5 bases). CDR1 and CDR2 (germline): LNHDA, SQIVND (reference sequence). Trimming took off 1 base at V and 6 bases at J, with 14 bases between the two ends. The CDR3 is 15 residues long. The CDR3 spells CASSIATLPGDTQYF. The CDR3 DNA is TGTGCCAGTAGTATAGCTACGCTACCGGGGGATACGCAGTATTTT.

The rearrangement joins TRBV6-6 to TRBJ2-7, with D possibly being TRBD1 (5 bases). V was clipped by 7 bases and J by 0 bases, with 10 bases between them. The CDR3 runs to 13 residues. Germline V gene data show CDR1 as MNHNY and CDR2 as SVGAGI (reference sequence). DNA of the CDR3: TGTGCCAGCAAGCAGGGCATCTCCTACGAGCAGTACTTC. Its translation is CASKQGISYEQYF.

The chain uses TRBV19 and TRBJ1-3; 9 bases line up with TRBD1. The V segment lost 6 bases and the J segment 2 bases; nucleotides outside the gene matches: 5. Germline V lookup: CDR1 LNHDA, CDR2 SQIVND (reference sequence). This CDR3 has 15 residues. The CDR3 DNA reads as TGTGCCAGTAGGCCCGGGGACAGGGCTGGAAACACCATATATTTT. Protein product: CASRPGDRAGNTIYF. Looking up the rest from reference TRBV19 and TRBJ1-3 gives the full variable domain: DGGITQSPKYLFRKEGQNVTLSCEQNLNHDAMYWYRQDPGQGLRLIYYSQIVNDFQKGDIAEGYSVSREKKESFPLTVTSAQKNPTAFYLCASRPGDRAGNTIYFGEGSWLTVV.

J is TRBJ1-2 and V is TRBV4-1; 9 nucleotides align to TRBD1. Trimming cost V 4 bases and J 4 bases; bases outside gene matches: 4. Germline-derived CDR1 and CDR2 are MGHRA and YSYEKL. The CDR3 is made up of 14 amino acids. CDR3 in amino acids: CASSLGTGIYGYTF. The DNA for the CDR3 is TGCGCCAGCAGCCTTGGGACAGGGATCTATGGCTACACCTTC.

This clone has a handful of counts. The chain joins TRBV10-3 to TRBJ2-6, with D possibly matching TRBD2 (6 bases). The CDR3 runs 16 residues. Germline V gene data show CDR1 as ENHRY and CDR2 as SYGVKD. V dropped 0 bases and J dropped 2 bases, with 8 bases sitting between them. The DNA of the CDR3 is TGTGCCATCAGTGAGTCGGCGGGGACTGGGGCCAACGTCCTGACTTTC. Its translation is CAISESAGTGANVLTF.

The chain is built from TRBV28 and TRBJ1-5; 8 bases are a match to TRBD1. The CDR3 consists of 13 residues. The junction had 7 bases not matched to a gene; V was cut back by 6 bases and J by 9 bases. Looked up from germline, CDR1 is MDHEN and CDR2 is SYDVKM. The CDR3 DNA is TGTGCCAGCAGCCAGGACAGGGTGAGGCCCCAGCATTTT. This encodes CASSQDRVRPQHF. Full variable domain (rest looked up from reference TRBV28 and TRBJ1-5): DVKVTQSSRYLVKRTGEKVFLECVQDMDHENMFWYRQDPGLGLRLIYFSYDVKMKEKGDIPEGYSVSREKKERFSLILESASTNQTSMYLCASSQDRVRPQHFGDGTRLSIL.

The V gene is TRBV5-1, the J gene TRBJ2-7; the match to TRBD2 covers 8 bases. Germline trimming cut 2 bases from V and 6 bases from J; bases unmatched to any gene: 13. The length of the CDR3 is 16 residues. Germline assignment: CDR1 SGHRS and CDR2 YFSETQ. CDR3 coding DNA: TGCGCCAGCAGCTTAAGTCGAGCGGGAGATCGTGGCGAGCAGTACTTC. Residues: CASSLSRAGDRGEQYF.

The chain recombines TRBV9 with TRBJ1-2; D gene ambiguous. Trimming stripped 0 bases from V and 4 bases from J, with 10 bases between. Germline V gene data show CDR1 as SGDLS and CDR2 as YYNGEE. This CDR3 contains 14 residues. The chain's CDR3 is CASSVASELYGYTF. CDR3 bases: TGTGCCAGCAGCGTAGCAAGCGAGCTCTATGGCTACACCTTC.

The genes are TRBV7-9 and TRBJ2-7; unclear D gene. Germline V gives CDR1 SEHNR, CDR2 FQNEAQ (reference sequence). V was pared by 5 bases and J by 3 bases, with 14 bases between. The CDR3 spans 14 residues. CDR3 region: CASSSPPPGYEQYF. The CDR3 DNA reads as TGTGCCAGCAGCAGTCCTCCACCGGGCTACGAGCAGTACTTC.